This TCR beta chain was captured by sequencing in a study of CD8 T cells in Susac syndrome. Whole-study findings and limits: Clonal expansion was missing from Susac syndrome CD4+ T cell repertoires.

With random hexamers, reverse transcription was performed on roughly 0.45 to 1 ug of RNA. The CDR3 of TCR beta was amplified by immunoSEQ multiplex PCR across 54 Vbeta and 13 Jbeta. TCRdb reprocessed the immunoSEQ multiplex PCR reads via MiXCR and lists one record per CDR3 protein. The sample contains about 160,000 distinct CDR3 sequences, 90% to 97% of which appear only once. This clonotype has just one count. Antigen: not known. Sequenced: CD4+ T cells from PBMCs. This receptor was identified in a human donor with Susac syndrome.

The CDR3 coding sequence is TGTGCCAGCAGCCACAAACCAAACACTGAAGCTTTCTTT. Its protein product is CASSHKPNTEAFF. The chain employs TRBV3-1 and TRBJ1-1; D unclear. Deletions cut 3 bases from V and 2 bases from J, with 7 bases between. This CDR3 region has 13 residues. The germline CDR1 and CDR2 sequences are LGHDT and YNNKEL (reference sequence).